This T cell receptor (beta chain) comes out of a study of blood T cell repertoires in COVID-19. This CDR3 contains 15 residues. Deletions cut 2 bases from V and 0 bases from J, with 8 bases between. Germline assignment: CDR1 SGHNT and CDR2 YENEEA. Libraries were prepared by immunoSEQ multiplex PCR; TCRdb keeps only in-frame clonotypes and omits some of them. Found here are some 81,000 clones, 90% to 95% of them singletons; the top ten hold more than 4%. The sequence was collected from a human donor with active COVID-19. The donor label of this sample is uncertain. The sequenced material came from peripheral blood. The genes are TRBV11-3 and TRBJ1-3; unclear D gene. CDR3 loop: CASSLSQSSGNTIYF. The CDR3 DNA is TGTGCCAGCAGCTTATCACAGAGCTCTGGAAACACCATATATTTT.